This TCR beta chain was recorded in a study of blood T cell repertoires in COVID-19. Study in general: COVID-19 samples from acute and convalescent phases originated in the United States, Italy and Spain. T cells, B-cell-depleted T cells, or PBMCs supplied cDNA or gDNA.

Profiled with immunoSEQ multiplex PCR; TCRdb holds only in-frame clones, not every one. The profile shows 200,000 to 300,000 clones, around 87% of them singletons. Trimming took 3 bases from V and 0 from J; bases not matched to a gene: 5. This CDR3 comprises 15 residues. Germline V gives CDR1 GTSNPN, CDR2 SVGIG (reference sequence). Sequencing was done on a sample of peripheral blood. The chain links TRBV30 to TRBJ2-1, with 7 positions matching TRBD1. The clonotype originates from a woman in her forties or fifties with acute or convalescent COVID-19. The CDR3 DNA reads TGTGCCTGGAGCCCGGGACAGAGCTCCTACAATGAGCAGTTCTTC. Translating it yields CAWSPGQSSYNEQFF.